This passage covers 14 T cell receptor beta chains from one sample sequenced in a study of T cells in localized non-small cell lung cancer (dated by TCRdb to 2018 to 2021). Library construction relied on the immunoSEQ multiplex PCR assay. TCRdb took this table from immuneACCESS and kept in-frame rearrangements with V and J called. Such tables lack part of the clones; where checked against another copy, unresolved V genes explain under half of the gap, and the rest is unexplained. The sample data list 130,000 or so clones, and around 89% of these were observed just once. Together, the top ten hold 1.5% to 2% of the sample. The source material was peripheral blood, sampled before any cancer treatment. Receptors were obtained from a female donor aged 60 or older with stage I lung adenocarcinoma.

This chain uses TRBV9 with TRBJ2-2; 9 bases match TRBD2. J was trimmed by 5 bases and V by 2 bases; bases with no gene match: 7. From germline, CDR1 is SGDLS and CDR2 YYNGEE. This CDR3 is built from 16 residues. CDR3 DNA sequence: TGTGCCAGCAGCGTCGCGGGAGGGCAGAAGACCGGGGAGCTGTTTTTT. This translates into CASSVAGGQKTGELFF.

The chain joins TRBV27 to TRBJ2-1, with 7 bases aligning to TRBD1. After removal of 3 bases from V and 5 bases from J, the junction contained 13 bases not matched to a gene. The CDR3 totals 17 residues. The germline V gene encodes CDR1 MNHEY and CDR2 SMNVEV (reference sequence). The CDR3 is CASSFFRTGGAHNEQFF. The CDR3 DNA is TGTGCCAGCAGTTTTTTCAGGACAGGTGGGGCTCACAATGAGCAGTTCTTC.

The V call is TRBV11-3, the J call TRBJ1-3; TRBD1 is a possible D gene (6 bases). Germline CDR1 reads SGHNT; CDR2 reads YENEEA. The CDR3 totals 16 residues. V shed 4 bases and J shed 0 bases, with 13 bases lying between them. The CDR3 nucleotides are TGTGCCAGCAGCTCAACGGACAGTAGCTCTGGAAACACCATATATTTT. As protein: CASSSTDSSSGNTIYF.

This chain uses TRBV28 with TRBJ2-7; D is possibly TRBD1 (5 bases). Deletions cut 8 bases from V and 2 bases from J, with 13 bases between. This CDR3 has 13 amino acids. Germline V CDR1 and CDR2: MDHEN, SYDVKM. For the CDR3, the DNA is TGTGCCAGCGATGGTCGCAGGGCCTACGAGCAGTACTTC. This encodes CASDGRRAYEQYF.

This chain uses TRBV5-4 with TRBJ2-1; possible D gene TRBD2, 6 bases. The CDR3 is made up of 13 amino acids. Looked up from germline, CDR1 is SGHNT and CDR2 is YYREEE (reference sequence). Trimming removed 3 bases from V and 7 bases from J, with 11 bases in between. The CDR3 nucleotides read TGTGCCAGCAGCTCCTGGGGGGTAAATGAGCAGTTCTTC. It is translated as CASSSWGVNEQFF.

The chain couples TRBV28 to TRBJ1-5; weak D call: TRBD1 (5 bases). Trimming took 6 bases from V and 4 from J, leaving 10 bases between them. Looked up from germline, CDR1 is MDHEN and CDR2 is SYDVKM. The CDR3 runs to 13 residues. Here the CDR3 reads CASSDRANQPQHF. The CDR3, as DNA: TGTGCCAGCAGCGACAGAGCAAATCAGCCCCAGCATTTT.

The chain carries TRBV7-3 and TRBJ1-1; D gene unclear. Germline V CDR1 and CDR2: SGHTA, FQGTGA. This CDR3 region has 13 residues. The germline V and J ends were trimmed by 5 bases and 7 bases, with 14 bases remaining between them. CDR3 in DNA: TGTGCCAGCAGCCTTGTGTTGTACAGTGAAGCTTTCTTT. Protein: CASSLVLYSEAFF.

The J gene is TRBJ2-7, the V gene TRBV13, with 7 bases aligning to TRBD2. The CDR3 has 14 residues. Germline trimming cut 4 bases from V and 3 bases from J; bases unmatched to any gene: 6. The germline CDR1 and CDR2 sequences are PRHDT and FYEKMQ (reference sequence). Written as DNA, the CDR3 is TGTGCCAGCAGCTCGACTAGCACATACTACGAGCAGTACTTC. Its protein product is CASSSTSTYYEQYF.

The J gene is TRBJ1-3, the V gene TRBV28; D remains unclear. This CDR3 spans 14 amino acids. Trimming pared 2 bases from V and 0 bases from J, leaving 5 bases between. Germline CDR1 MDHEN, CDR2 SYDVKM. Here the CDR3 reads CASSLAYSGNTIYF. The CDR3 DNA sequence: TGTGCCAGCAGTTTAGCGTACTCTGGAAACACCATATATTTT.

This chain uses TRBV5-1 with TRBJ2-1, with D possibly TRBD2 on 5 matching bases. Looked up from germline, CDR1 is SGHRS and CDR2 is YFSETQ. CDR3 size: 14 residues. Trimming removed 5 bases from V and 7 bases from J, with 16 bases in between. In DNA form, the CDR3 reads TGCGCCAGCAGAGGTTCAGCCGGGGTGAATGAGCAGTTCTTC. This sequence encodes CASRGSAGVNEQFF. Combining the CDR3 with reference TRBV5-1 and TRBJ2-1 gives the whole variable domain KAGVTQTPRYLIKTRGQQVTLSCSPISGHRSVSWYQQTPGQGLQFLFEYFSETQRNKGNFPGRFSGRQFSNSRSEMNVSTLELGDSALYLCASRGSAGVNEQFFGPGTRLTVL.

CDR3 coding DNA: TGTGCCAGCAGCTTAGGGGCGGTACAGTCTGGCTACACCTTC. Translating it yields CASSLGAVQSGYTF. This chain connects TRBV7-8 to TRBJ1-2; the D is unclear. This CDR3 has 14 residues. Germline loops: CDR1 SGHVS, CDR2 FQNEAQ. V lost 1 base and J 7 bases, leaving 13 bases between the germline ends.

CDR3: CASSPADGGSDYTF. CDR3 nucleotide sequence: TGCGCCAGCAGCCCCGCTGATGGTGGGTCGGACTACACCTTC. The chain employs TRBV5-1 and TRBJ1-2, with D hard to call. In germline, CDR1 is SGHRS, CDR2 YFSETQ. Between the trimmed V and J ends, which lost 4 bases and 10 bases, there was a span of 20 bases. CDR3 length equals 14 residues.

The genes are TRBV5-4 and TRBJ1-2; 7 nucleotides agree with TRBD1. The junction had 7 bases not matched to a gene; V was cut back by 9 bases and J by 5 bases. Germline V gene data show CDR1 as SGHNT and CDR2 as YYREEE (reference sequence). The CDR3 covers 12 residues. CDR3 sequence: CATPGQDYGYTF. The CDR3 DNA reads as TGTGCCACCCCAGGACAGGATTATGGCTACACCTTC. Combining the CDR3 with reference TRBV5-4 and TRBJ1-2 gives the whole variable domain ETGVTQSPTHLIKTRGQQVTLRCSSQSGHNTVSWYQQALGQGPQFIFQYYREEENGRGNFPPRFSGLQFPNYSSELNVNALELDDSALYLCATPGQDYGYTFGSGTRLTVV.

V usage is TRBV11-2 and J usage is TRBJ2-7; the match to TRBD2 covers 8 bases. The germline V gene has CDR1 SGHAT and CDR2 FQNNGV. The V segment lost 1 base and the J segment 5 bases; nucleotides outside the gene matches: 4. This CDR3 contains 14 residues. CDR3 sequence reads: CASSLVGRVDEQYF. The DNA for the CDR3 is TGTGCCAGCAGCTTAGTCGGGAGGGTCGACGAGCAGTACTTC.